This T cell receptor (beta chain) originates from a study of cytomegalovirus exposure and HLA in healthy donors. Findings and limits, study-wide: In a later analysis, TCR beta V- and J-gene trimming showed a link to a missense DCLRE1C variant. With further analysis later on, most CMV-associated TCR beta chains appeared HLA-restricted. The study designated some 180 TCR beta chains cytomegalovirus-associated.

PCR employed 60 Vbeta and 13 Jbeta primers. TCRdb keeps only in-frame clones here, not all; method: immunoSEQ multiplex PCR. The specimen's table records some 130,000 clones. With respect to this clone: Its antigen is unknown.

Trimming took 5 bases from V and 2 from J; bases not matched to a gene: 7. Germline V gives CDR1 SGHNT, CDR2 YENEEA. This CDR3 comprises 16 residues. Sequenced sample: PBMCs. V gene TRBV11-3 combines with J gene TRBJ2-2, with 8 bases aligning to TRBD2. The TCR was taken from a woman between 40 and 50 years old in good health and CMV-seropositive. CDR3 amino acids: CASSETSGFNTGELFF. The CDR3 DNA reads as TGTGCCAGCAGCGAAACTAGCGGATTTAACACCGGGGAGCTGTTTTTT.